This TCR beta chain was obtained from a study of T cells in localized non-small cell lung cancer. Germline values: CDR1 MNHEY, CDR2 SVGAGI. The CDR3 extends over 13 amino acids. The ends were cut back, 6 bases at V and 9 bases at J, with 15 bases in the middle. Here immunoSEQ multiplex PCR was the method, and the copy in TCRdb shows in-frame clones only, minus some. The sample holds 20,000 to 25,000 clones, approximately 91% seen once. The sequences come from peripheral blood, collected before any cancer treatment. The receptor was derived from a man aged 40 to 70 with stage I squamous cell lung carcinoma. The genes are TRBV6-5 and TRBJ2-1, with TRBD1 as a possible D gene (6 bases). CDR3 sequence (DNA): TGTGCCAGCAGACCAACAGGGAAGGGTGAGCAGTTCTTC. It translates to CASRPTGKGEQFF.